This T cell receptor beta chain emerged from a study of CD8 T cells in ankylosing spondylitis. Study results and caveats: Reportedly, matched ankylosing spondylitis synovial fluid was significantly enriched for disease-linked clones. Disease-linked clones, CD8+, were relatively rare in peripheral blood. A TCR beta motif of 8 or 9 highly homologous variants appeared characteristic of ankylosing spondylitis blood.

The germline V gene encodes CDR1 SGHDT and CDR2 YYEEEE. Trimming took 3 bases from V and 2 from J; bases not matched to a gene: 8. The length of the CDR3 is 16 residues. This clonotype was seen more than once but under ten times. The antigen remains undetermined. Quantitative barcoded 5'-RACE was used to prepare TCR beta libraries. TCRdb re-derived calls from the 5' RACE reads in MiXCR, one entry per CDR3 protein. This table has approximately 300,000 distinct CDR3 sequences, 20% appearing once. The rearrangement joins TRBV5-6 to TRBJ2-3; 8 bases are shared with TRBD1. The TCR sequence derives from a female donor with ankylosing spondylitis or in good health (not recorded which). Material: blood, either unsorted or a sorted T cell fraction (not recorded which). In DNA, the CDR3 is TGTGCCAGCAGCTCGGGGACAGGCGCTGACACAGATACGCAGTATTTT. The encoded protein is CASSSGTGADTDTQYF. Full variable domain (rest looked up from reference TRBV5-6 and TRBJ2-3): DAGVTQSPTHLIKTRGQQVTLRCSPKSGHDTVSWYQQALGQGPQFIFQYYEEEERQRGNFPDRFSGHQFPNYSSELNVNALLLGDSALYLCASSSGTGADTDTQYFGPGTRLTVL.